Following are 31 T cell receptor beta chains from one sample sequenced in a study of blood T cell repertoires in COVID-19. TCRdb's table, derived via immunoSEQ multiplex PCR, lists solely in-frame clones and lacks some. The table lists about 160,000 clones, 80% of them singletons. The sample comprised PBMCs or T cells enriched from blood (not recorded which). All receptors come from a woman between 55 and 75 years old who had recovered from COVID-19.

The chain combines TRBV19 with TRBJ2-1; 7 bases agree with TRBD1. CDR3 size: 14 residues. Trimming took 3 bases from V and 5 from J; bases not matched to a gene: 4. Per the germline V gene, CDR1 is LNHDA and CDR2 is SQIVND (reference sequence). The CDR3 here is CASSIDRENNEQFF. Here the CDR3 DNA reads TGTGCCAGTAGTATTGACAGGGAAAACAATGAGCAGTTCTTC.

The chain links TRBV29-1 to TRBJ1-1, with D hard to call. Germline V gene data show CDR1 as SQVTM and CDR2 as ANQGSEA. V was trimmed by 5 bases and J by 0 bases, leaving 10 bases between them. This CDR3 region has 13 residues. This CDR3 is CSVTSPLNTEAFF. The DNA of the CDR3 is TGCAGCGTTACATCCCCCCTGAACACTGAAGCTTTCTTT.

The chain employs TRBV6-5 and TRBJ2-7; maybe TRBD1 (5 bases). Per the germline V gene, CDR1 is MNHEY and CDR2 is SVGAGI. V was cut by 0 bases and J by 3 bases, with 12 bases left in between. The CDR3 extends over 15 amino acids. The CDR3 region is CASSYSRQGYYEQYF. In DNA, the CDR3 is TGTGCCAGCAGTTACTCAAGGCAGGGATACTACGAGCAGTACTTC.

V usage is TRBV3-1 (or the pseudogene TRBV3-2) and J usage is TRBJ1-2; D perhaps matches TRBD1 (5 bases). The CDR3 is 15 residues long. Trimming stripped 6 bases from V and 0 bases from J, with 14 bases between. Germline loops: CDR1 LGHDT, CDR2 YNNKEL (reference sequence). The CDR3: CASRKGQTANYGYTF. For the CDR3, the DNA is TGTGCCAGCAGGAAGGGGCAGACAGCTAACTATGGCTACACCTTC.

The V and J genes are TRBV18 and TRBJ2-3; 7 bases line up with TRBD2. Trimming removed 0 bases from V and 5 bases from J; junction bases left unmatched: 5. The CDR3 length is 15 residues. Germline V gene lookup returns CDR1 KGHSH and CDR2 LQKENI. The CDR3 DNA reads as TGTGCCAGCTCACCACCGGGGGGGATGAAAGATACGCAGTATTTT. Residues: CASSPPGGMKDTQYF.

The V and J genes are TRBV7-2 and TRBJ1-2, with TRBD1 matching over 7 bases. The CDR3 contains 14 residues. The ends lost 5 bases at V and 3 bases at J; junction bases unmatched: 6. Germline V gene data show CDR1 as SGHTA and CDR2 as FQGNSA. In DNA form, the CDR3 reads TGTGCCAGCAGCGCCAGACAGGGACACTATGGCTACACCTTC. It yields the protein CASSARQGHYGYTF.

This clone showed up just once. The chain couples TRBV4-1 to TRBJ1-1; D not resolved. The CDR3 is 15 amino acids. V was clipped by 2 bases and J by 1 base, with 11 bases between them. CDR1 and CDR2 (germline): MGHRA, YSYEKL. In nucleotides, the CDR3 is TGCGCCAGCAGCCAACCGAGGCAGAGGAACACTGAAGCTTTCTTT. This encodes CASSQPRQRNTEAFF.

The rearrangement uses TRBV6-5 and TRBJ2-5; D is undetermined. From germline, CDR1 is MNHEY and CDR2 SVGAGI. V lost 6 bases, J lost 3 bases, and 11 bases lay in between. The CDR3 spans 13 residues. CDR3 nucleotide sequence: TGTGCCAGCAGCAATAATAGAGAAGAGACCCAGTACTTC. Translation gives CASSNNREETQYF.

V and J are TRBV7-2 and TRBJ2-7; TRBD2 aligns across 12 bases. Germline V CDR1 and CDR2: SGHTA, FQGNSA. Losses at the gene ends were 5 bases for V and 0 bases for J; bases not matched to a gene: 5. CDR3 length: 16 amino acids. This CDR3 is CASSSGLAGLSYEQYF. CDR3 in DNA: TGTGCCAGCAGCAGCGGACTAGCGGGGCTCTCCTACGAGCAGTACTTC.

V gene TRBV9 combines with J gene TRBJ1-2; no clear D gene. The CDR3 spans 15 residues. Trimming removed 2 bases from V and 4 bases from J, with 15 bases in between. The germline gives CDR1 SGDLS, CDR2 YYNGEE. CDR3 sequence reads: CASSVTPEDPYGYTF. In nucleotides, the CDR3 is TGTGCCAGCAGCGTCACACCGGAGGACCCCTATGGCTACACCTTC.

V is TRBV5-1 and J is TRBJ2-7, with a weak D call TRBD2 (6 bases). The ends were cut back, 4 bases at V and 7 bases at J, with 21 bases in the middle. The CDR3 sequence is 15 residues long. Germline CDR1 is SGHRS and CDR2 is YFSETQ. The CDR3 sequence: CASSQIGTAEREQYF. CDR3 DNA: TGCGCCAGCAGCCAAATCGGGACTGCTGAGCGGGAGCAGTACTTC.

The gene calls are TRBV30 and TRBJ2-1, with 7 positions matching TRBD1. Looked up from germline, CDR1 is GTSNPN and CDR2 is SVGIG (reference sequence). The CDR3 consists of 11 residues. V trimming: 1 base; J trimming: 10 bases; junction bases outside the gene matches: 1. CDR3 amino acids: CAWSGGQEQFF. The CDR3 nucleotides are TGTGCCTGGAGTGGGGGACAGGAGCAGTTCTTC.

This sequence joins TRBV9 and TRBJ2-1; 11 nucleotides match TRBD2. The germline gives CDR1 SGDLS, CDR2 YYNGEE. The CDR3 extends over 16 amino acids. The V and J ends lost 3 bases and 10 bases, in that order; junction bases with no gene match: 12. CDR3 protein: CASSGSGLAALMEQFF. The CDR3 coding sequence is TGTGCCAGCAGCGGATCGGGACTAGCGGCTTTAATGGAGCAGTTCTTC.

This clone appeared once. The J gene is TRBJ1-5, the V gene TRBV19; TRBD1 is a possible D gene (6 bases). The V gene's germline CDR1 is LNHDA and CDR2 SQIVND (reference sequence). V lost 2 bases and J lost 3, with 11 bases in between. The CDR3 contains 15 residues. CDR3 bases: TGTGCCAGTAGTATAAGGGGGTTAAACAATCAGCCCCAGCATTTT. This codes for CASSIRGLNNQPQHF.

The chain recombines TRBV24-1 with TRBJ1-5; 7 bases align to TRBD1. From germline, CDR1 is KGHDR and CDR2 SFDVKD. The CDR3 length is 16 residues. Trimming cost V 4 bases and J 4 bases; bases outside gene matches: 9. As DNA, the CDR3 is TGTGCCACCAGTGAGGACCGGACAGGACTAAATCAGCCCCAGCATTTT. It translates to CATSEDRTGLNQPQHF.

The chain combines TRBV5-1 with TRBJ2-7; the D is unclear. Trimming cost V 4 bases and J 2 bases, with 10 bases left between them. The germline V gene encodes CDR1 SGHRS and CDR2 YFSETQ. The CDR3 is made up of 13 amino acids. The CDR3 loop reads CASSHDGAYEQYF. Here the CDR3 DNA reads TGCGCCAGCAGCCACGACGGAGCCTACGAGCAGTACTTC.

The CDR3 coding sequence is TGTGCCAGCAGCGCGGACATATCTAATCAGCCCCAGCATTTT. Amino acid sequence: CASSADISNQPQHF. This rearrangement joins TRBV5-5 to TRBJ1-5, with D possibly matching TRBD1 (5 bases). The CDR3 loop spans 14 amino acids. Between the trimmed V and J ends, which lost 4 bases and 4 bases, there was a span of 12 bases. Germline CDR1 reads SGHKS; CDR2 reads YYEKEE (reference sequence).

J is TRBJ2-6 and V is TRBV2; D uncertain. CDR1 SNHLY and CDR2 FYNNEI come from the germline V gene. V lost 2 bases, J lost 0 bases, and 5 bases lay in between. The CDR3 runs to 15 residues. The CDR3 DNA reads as TGTGCCAGCAGTGAATCCATCTCTGGGGCCAACGTCCTGACTTTC. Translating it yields CASSESISGANVLTF.

CDR3 protein: CASEGTAAGNTIYF. The CDR3 DNA is TGTGCCAGCGAAGGTACAGCGGCTGGAAACACCATATATTTT. The rearrangement links TRBV3-1 (or the pseudogene TRBV3-2) to TRBJ1-3, with D unresolved. This CDR3 is built from 14 residues. Germline CDR1 reads LGHDT; CDR2 reads YNNKEL (reference sequence). Trimming shortened V by 8 bases and J by 2 bases, and 13 bases separated the two germline ends.

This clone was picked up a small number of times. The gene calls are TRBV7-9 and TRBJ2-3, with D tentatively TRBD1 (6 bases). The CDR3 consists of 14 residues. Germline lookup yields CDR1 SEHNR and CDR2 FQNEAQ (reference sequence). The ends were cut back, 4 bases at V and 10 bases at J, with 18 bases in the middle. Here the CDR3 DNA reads TGTGCCAGCAGCTATAAAATCGGGGCAGGGGCGCAGTATTTT. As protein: CASSYKIGAGAQYF. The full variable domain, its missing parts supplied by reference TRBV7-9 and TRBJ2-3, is DTGVSQNPRHKITKRGQNVTFRCDPISEHNRLYWYRQTLGQGPEFLTYFQNEAQLEKSRLLSDRFSAERPKGSFSTLEIQRTEQGDSAMYLCASSYKIGAGAQYFGPGTRLTVL.

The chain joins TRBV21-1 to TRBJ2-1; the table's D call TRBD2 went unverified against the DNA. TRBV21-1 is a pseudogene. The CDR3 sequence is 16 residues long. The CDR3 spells CASSKVPSCSYNEQFF. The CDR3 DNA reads TGTGCCAGCAGCAAAGTCCCTAGCTGCTCCTACAATGAGCAGTTCTTC.

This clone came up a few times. The CDR3 DNA sequence: TGTGCCAGCAGTTACTCGACTCAAGGAGAAAAACTGTTTTTT. Protein product: CASSYSTQGEKLFF. The chain uses TRBV6-5 and TRBJ1-4; D is ambiguous. This CDR3 is 14 amino acids long. Trimming took off 0 bases at V and 8 bases at J, with 10 bases between the two ends. CDR1 MNHEY and CDR2 SVGAGI come from the germline V gene.

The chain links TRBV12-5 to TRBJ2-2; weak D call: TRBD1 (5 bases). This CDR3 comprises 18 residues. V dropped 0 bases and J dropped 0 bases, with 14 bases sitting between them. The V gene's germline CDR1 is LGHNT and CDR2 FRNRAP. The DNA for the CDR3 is TGTGCTAGTGGTTTGGTACTAACAGGCAACTCGAACACCGGGGAGCTGTTTTTT. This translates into CASGLVLTGNSNTGELFF.

The CDR3 DNA is TGCGCCAGCAGCTTGGGGGCGACGGGGGGGACAGATACGCAGTATTTT. Translation gives CASSLGATGGTDTQYF. The genes are TRBV5-1 and TRBJ2-3; TRBD2 matches 8 bases. This CDR3 comprises 16 residues. Unmatched junction bases numbered 6, after V lost 0 bases and J lost 3 bases. Germline values: CDR1 SGHRS, CDR2 YFSETQ.

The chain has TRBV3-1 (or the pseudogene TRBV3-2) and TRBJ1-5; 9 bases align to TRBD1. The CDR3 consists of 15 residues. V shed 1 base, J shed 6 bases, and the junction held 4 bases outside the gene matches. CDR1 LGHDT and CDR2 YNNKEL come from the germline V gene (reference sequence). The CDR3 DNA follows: TGTGCCAGCAGCCAAGGGACAGGGGCTGTTCAGCCCCAGCATTTT. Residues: CASSQGTGAVQPQHF.

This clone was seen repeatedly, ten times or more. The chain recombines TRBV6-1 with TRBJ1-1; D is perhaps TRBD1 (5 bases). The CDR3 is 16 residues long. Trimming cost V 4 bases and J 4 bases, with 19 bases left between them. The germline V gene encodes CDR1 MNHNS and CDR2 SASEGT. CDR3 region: CASSVDGRVQGTEAFF. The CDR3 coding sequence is TGTGCCAGCAGTGTGGACGGAAGGGTGCAGGGCACTGAAGCTTTCTTT.

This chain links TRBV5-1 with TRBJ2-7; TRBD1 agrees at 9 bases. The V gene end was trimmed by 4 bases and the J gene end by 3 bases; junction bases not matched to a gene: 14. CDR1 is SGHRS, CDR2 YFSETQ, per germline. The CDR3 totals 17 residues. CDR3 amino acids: CASSRLNPRDRDYEQYF. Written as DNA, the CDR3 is TGCGCCAGCAGCAGGCTAAACCCCCGGGACAGGGACTACGAGCAGTACTTC. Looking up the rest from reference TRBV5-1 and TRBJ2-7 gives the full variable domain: KAGVTQTPRYLIKTRGQQVTLSCSPISGHRSVSWYQQTPGQGLQFLFEYFSETQRNKGNFPGRFSGRQFSNSRSEMNVSTLELGDSALYLCASSRLNPRDRDYEQYFGPGTRLTVT.

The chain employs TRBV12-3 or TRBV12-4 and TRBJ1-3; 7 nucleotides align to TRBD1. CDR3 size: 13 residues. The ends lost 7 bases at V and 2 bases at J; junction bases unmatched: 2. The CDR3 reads CASTDRAGNTIYF. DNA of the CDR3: TGTGCCAGCACTGACAGGGCTGGAAACACCATATATTTT.

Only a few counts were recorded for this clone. Here the CDR3 reads CASSGSTGDAGYTF. In DNA, the CDR3 is TGTGCCAGCAGTGGCTCTACAGGGGATGCTGGCTACACCTTC. The V and J genes are TRBV6-1 and TRBJ1-2; 7 bases agree with TRBD1. The CDR3 extends over 14 amino acids. J gave up 7 bases and V 4 bases, and 9 bases lay outside the gene matches. The germline V gene has CDR1 MNHNS and CDR2 SASEGT.

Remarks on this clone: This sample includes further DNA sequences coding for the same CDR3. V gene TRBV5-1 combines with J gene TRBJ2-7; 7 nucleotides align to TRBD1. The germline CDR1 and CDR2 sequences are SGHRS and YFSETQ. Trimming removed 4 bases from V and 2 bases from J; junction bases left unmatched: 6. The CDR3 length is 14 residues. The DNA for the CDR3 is TGCGCCAGCAGCCCTTGGGACAGTACCTACGAGCAGTACTTC. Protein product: CASSPWDSTYEQYF. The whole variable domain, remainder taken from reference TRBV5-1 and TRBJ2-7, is KAGVTQTPRYLIKTRGQQVTLSCSPISGHRSVSWYQQTPGQGLQFLFEYFSETQRNKGNFPGRFSGRQFSNSRSEMNVSTLELGDSALYLCASSPWDSTYEQYFGPGTRLTVT.

In DNA form, the CDR3 reads TGTGCCAGCGGAGGTCTATACAATGAGCAGTTCTTC. Residues: CASGGLYNEQFF. The genes are TRBV12-3 or TRBV12-4 and TRBJ2-1; maybe TRBD2 (5 bases). V was cut by 8 bases and J by 4 bases, with 9 bases left in between. The CDR3 length is 12 residues.